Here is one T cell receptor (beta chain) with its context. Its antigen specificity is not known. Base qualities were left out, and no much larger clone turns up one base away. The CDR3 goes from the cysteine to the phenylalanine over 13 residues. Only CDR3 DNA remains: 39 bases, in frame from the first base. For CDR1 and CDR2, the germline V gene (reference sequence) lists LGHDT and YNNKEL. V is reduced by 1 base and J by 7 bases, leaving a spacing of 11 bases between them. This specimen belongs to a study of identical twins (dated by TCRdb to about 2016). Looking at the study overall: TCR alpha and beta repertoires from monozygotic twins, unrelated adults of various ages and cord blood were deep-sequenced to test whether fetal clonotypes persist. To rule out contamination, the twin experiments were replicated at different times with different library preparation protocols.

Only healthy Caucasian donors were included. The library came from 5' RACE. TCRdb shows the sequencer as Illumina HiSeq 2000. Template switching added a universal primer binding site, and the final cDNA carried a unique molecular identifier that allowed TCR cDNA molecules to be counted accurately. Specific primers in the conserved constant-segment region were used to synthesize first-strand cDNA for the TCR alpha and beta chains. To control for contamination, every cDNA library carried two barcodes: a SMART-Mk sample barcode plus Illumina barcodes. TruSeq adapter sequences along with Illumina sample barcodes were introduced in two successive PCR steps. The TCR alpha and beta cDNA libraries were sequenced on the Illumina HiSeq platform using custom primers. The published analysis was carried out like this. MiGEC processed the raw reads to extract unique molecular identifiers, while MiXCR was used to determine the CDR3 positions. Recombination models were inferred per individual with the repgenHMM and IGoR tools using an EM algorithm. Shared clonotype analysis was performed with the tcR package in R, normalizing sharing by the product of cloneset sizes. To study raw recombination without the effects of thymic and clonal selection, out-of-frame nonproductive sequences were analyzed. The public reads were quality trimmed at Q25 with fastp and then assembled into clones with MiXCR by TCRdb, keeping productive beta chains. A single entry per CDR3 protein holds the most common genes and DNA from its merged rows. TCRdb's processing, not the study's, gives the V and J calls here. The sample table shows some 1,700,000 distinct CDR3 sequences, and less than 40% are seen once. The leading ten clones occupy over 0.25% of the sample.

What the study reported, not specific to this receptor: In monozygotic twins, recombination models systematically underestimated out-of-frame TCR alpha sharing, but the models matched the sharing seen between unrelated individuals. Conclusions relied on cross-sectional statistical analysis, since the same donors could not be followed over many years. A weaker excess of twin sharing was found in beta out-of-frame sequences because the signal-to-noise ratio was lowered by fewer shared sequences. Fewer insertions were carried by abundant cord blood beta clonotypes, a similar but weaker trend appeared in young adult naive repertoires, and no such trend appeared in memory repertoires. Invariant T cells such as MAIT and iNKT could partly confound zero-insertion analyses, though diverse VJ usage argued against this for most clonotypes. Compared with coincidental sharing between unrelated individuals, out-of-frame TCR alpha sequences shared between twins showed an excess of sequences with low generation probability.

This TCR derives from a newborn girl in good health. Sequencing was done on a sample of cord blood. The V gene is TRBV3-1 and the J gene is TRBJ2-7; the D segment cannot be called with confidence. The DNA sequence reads TGTGCCAGCAGCCAAGCAGCGTTCAATGAGCAGTACTTC. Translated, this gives CASSQAAFNEQYF.